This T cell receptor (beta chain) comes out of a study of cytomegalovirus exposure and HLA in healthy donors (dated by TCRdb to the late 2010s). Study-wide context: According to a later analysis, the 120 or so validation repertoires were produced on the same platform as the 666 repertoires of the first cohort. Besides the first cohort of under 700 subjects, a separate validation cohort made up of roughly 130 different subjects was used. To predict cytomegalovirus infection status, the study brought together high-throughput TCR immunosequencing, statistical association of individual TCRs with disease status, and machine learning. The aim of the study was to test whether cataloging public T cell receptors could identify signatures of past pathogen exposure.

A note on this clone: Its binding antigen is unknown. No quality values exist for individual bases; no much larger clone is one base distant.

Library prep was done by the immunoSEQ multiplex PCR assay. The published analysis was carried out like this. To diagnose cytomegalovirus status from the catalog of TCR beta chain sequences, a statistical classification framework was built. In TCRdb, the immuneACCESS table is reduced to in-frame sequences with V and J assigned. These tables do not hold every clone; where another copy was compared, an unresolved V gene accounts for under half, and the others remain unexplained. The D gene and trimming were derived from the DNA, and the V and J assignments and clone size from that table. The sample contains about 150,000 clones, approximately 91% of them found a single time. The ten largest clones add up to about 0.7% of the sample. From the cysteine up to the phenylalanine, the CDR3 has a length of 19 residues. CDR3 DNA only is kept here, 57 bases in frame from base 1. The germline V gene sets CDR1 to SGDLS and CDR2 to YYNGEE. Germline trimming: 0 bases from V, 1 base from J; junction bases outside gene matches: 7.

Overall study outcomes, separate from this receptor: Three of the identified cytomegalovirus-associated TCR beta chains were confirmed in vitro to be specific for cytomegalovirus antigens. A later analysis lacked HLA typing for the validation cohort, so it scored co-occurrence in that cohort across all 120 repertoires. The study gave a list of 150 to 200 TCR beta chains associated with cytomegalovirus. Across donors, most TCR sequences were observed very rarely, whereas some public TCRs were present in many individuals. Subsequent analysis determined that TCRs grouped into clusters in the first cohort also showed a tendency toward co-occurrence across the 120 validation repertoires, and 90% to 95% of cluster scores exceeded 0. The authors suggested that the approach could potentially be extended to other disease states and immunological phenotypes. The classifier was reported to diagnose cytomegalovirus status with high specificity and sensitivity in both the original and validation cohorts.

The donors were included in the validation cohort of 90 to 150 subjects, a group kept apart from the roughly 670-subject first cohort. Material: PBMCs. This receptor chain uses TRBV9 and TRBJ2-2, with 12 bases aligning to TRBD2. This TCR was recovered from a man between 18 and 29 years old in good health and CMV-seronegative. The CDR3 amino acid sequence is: CASSVGLAGGPLNTGELFF. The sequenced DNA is TGTGCCAGCAGCGTAGGGCTAGCGGGGGGGCCCTTGAACACCGGGGAGCTGTTTTTT.